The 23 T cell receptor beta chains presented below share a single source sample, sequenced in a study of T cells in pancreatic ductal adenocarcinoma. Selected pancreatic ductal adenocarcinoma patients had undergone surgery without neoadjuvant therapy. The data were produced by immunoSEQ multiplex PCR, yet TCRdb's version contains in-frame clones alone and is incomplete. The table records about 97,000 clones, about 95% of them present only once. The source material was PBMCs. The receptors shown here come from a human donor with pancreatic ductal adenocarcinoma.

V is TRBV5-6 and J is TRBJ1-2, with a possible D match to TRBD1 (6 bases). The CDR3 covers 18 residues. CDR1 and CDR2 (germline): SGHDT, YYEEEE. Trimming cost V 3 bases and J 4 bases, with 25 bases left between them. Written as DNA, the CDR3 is TGTGCCAGCAGCTCAAAGCGACAGGACTCCCACCCGGCCTATGGCTACACCTTC. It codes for CASSSKRQDSHPAYGYTF.

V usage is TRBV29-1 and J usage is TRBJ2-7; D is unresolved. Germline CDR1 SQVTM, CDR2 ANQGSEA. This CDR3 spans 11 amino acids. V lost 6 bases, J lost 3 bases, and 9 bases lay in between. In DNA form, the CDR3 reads TGCAGCGTCTTCCACAGCTACGAGCAGTACTTC. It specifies CSVFHSYEQYF.

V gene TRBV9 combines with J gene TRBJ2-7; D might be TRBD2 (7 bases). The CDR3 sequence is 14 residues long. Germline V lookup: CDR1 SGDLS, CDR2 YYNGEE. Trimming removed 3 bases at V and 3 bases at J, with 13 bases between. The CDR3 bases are TGTGCCAGCAGCGAGGGGGGGGAGGGCTACGAGCAGTACTTC. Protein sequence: CASSEGGEGYEQYF.

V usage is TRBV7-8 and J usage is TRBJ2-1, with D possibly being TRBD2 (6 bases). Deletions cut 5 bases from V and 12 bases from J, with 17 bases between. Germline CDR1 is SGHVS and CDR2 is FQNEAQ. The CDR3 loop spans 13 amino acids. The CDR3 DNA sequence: TGTGCCAGCAGCCCTCTCCGTGTGGGGGGGCAGTTCTTC. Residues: CASSPLRVGGQFF.

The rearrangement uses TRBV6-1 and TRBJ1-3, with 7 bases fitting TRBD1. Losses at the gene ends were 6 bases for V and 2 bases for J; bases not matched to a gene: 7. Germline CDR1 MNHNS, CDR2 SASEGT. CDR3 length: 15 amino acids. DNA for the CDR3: TGTGCCAGCAGGACAGGGTCGGGCCCTGGAAACACCATATATTTT. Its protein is CASRTGSGPGNTIYF.

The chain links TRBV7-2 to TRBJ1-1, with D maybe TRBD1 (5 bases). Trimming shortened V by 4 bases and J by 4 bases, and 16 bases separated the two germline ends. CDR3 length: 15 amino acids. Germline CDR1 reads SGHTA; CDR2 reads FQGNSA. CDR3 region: CASSSWTLVPTEAFF. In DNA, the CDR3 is TGTGCCAGCAGCTCCTGGACACTGGTCCCCACTGAAGCTTTCTTT.

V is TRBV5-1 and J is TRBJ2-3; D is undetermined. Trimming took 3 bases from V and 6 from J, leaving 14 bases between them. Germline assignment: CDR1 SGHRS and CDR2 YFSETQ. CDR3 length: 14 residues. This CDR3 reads CASSSRLDPDTQYF. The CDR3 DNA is TGCGCCAGCAGCTCCAGACTGGATCCCGATACGCAGTATTTT. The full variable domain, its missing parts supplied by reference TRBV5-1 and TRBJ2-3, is KAGVTQTPRYLIKTRGQQVTLSCSPISGHRSVSWYQQTPGQGLQFLFEYFSETQRNKGNFPGRFSGRQFSNSRSEMNVSTLELGDSALYLCASSSRLDPDTQYFGPGTRLTVL.

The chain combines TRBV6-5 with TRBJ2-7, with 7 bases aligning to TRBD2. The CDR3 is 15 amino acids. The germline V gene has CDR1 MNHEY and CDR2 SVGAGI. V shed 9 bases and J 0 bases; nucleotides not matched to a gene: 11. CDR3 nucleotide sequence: TGTGCCAGTAGGGAGGGGACCACCAGCTCCTACGAGCAGTACTTC. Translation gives CASREGTTSSYEQYF.

The CDR3 DNA sequence: TGTGCCAGCAGCATACAGGGGGTCTATGGCTACACCTTC. Amino acid sequence: CASSIQGVYGYTF. This sequence joins TRBV5-4 and TRBJ1-2, with 8 bases that match TRBD1. The CDR3 sequence is 13 residues long. CDR1 is SGHNT, CDR2 YYREEE, per germline (reference sequence). V lost 4 bases and J lost 4; bases outside the gene matches: 3.

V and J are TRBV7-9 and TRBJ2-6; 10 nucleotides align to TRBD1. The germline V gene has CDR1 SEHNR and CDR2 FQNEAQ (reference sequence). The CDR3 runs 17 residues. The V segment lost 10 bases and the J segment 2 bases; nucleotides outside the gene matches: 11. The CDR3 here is CATLHTGQGTGANVLTF. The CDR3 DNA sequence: TGTGCCACCCTCCACACGGGACAGGGGACTGGGGCCAACGTCCTGACTTTC.

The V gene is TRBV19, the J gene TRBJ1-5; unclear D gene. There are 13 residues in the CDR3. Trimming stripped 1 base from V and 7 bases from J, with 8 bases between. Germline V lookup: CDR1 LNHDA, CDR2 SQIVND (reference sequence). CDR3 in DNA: TGTGCCAGTAGTATAGCAATCAGACAGCCCCAGCATTTT. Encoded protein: CASSIAIRQPQHF.

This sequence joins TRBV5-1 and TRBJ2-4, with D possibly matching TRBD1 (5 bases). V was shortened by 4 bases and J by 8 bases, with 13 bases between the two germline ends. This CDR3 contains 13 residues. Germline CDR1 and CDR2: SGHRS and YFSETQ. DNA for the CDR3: TGCGCCAGCAGCCCCGGGCAGGGCGACATTCAGTACTTC. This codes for CASSPGQGDIQYF.

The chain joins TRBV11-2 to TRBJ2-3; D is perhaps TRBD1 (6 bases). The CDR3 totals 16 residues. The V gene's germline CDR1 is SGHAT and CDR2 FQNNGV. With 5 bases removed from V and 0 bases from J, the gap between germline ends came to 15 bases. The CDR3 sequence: CASSLLGAQSTDTQYF. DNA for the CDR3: TGTGCCAGCAGCCTCTTGGGGGCCCAGAGCACAGATACGCAGTATTTT. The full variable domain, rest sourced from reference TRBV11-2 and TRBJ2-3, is EAGVAQSPRYKIIEKRQSVAFWCNPISGHATLYWYQQILGQGPKLLIQFQNNGVVDDSQLPKDRFSAERLKGVDSTLKIQPAKLEDSAVYLCASSLLGAQSTDTQYFGPGTRLTVL.

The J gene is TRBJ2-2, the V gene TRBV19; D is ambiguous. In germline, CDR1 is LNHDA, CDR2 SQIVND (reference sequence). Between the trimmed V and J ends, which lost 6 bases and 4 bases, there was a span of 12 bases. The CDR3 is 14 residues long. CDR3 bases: TGTGCCAGTAGCGACGCGACGGGCACCGGGGAGCTGTTTTTT. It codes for CASSDATGTGELFF.

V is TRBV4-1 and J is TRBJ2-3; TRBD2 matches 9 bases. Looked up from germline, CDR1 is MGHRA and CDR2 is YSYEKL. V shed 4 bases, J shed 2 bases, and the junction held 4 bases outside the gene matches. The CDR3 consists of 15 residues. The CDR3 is CASSLSSGVTDTQYF. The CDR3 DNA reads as TGCGCCAGCAGCCTGTCTAGCGGGGTCACAGATACGCAGTATTTT.

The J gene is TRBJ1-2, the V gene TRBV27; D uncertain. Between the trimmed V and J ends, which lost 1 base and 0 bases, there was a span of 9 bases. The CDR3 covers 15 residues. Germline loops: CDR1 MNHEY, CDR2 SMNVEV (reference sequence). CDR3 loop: CASSLYYTANYGYTF. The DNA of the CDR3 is TGTGCCAGCAGTTTATATTACACAGCTAACTATGGCTACACCTTC.

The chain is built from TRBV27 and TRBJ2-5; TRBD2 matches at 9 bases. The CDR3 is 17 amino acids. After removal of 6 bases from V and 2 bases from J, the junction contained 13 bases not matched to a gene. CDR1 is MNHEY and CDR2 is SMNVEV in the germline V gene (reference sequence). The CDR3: CASRRLAGGPRQETQYF. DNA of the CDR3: TGTGCCAGCAGAAGGTTGGCGGGAGGGCCGAGGCAAGAGACCCAGTACTTC.

CDR3: CASSLGLTSGGETQYF. CDR3 DNA: TGTGCCAGCAGCTTGGGACTAACTAGCGGGGGAGAGACCCAGTACTTC. V is TRBV5-4 and J is TRBJ2-5, with 11 bases that match TRBD2. Germline V gives CDR1 SGHNT, CDR2 YYREEE (reference sequence). Trimming removed 0 bases from V and 4 bases from J; junction bases left unmatched: 5. This CDR3 contains 16 residues.

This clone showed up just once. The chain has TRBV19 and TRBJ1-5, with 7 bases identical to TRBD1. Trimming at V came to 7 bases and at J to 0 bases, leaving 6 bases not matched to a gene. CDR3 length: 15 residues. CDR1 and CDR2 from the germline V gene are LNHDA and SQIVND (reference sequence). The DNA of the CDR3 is TGTGCCAGTACCGACAGGGCGTATAGCAATCAGCCCCAGCATTTT. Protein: CASTDRAYSNQPQHF. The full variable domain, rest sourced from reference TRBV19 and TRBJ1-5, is DGGITQSPKYLFRKEGQNVTLSCEQNLNHDAMYWYRQDPGQGLRLIYYSQIVNDFQKGDIAEGYSVSREKKESFPLTVTSAQKNPTAFYLCASTDRAYSNQPQHFGDGTRLSIL.

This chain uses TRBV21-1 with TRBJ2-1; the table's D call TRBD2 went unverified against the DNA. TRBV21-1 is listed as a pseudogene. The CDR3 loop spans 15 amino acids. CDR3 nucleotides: TGTGCCAGCAGCAAAAGAGCGGGAGTGGGGAATGAGCAGTTCTTC. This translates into CASSKRAGVGNEQFF.

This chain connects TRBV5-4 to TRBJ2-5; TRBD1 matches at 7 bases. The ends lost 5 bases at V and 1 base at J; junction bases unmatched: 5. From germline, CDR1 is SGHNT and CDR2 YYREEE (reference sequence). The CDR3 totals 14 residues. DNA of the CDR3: TGTGCCAGCAGACCCGGGACAGCCCAAGAGACCCAGTACTTC. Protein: CASRPGTAQETQYF.

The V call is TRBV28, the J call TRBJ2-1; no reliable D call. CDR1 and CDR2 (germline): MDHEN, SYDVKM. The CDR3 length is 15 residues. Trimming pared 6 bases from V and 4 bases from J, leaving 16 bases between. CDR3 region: CASRFGGGRYNEQFF. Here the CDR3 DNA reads TGTGCCAGCAGGTTCGGCGGTGGAAGGTACAATGAGCAGTTCTTC.

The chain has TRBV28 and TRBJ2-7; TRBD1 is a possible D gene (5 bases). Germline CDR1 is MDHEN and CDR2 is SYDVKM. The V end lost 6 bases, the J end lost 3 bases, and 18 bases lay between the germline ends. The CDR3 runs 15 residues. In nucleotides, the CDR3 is TGTGCCAGCAGCTTGGGCGACAGCAAGATCTACGAGCAGTACTTC. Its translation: CASSLGDSKIYEQYF.